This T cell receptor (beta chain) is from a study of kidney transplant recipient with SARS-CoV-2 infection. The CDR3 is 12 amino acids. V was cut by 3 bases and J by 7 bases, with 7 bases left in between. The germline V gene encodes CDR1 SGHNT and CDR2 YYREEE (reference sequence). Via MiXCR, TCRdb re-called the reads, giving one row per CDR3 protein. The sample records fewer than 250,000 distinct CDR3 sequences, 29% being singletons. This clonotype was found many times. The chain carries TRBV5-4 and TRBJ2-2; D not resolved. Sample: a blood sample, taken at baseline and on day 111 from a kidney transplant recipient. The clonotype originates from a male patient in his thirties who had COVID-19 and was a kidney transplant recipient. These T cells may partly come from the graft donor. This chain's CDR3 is CASSSHRGELFF. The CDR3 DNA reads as TGTGCCAGCAGCTCGCACCGCGGGGAGCTGTTTTTT.